A single T cell receptor beta chain is shown here with its context. The data are from a study of OX40 agonist ivuxolimab in advanced cancers. Clones were sequenced by immunoSEQ multiplex PCR, and TCRdb holds only the in-frame ones, with some missing. This table has fewer than 90,000 clones, roughly 86% appearing once. The CDR3 has 12 residues. Germline lookup yields CDR1 SGDLS and CDR2 YYNGEE. The ends were cut back, 0 bases at V and 9 bases at J, with 7 bases in the middle. The clonotype comes from an adult with an advanced solid tumor such as melanoma, head and neck, liver or kidney cancer. The chain has TRBV9 and TRBJ1-5, with unresolved D. This specimen was CD4+ or CD8+ T cells sorted from blood, taken in a trial of the OX40 agonist ivuxolimab. CDR3 nucleotide sequence: TGTGCCAGCAGCGTAGGATGGGGGCCCCAGCATTTT. Translating gives CASSVGWGPQHF. The full variable domain, its missing parts supplied by reference TRBV9 and TRBJ1-5, is DSGVTQTPKHLITATGQRVTLRCSPRSGDLSVYWYQQSLDQGLQFLIQYYNGEERAKGNILERFSAQQFPDLHSELNLSSLELGDSALYFCASSVGWGPQHFGDGTRLSIL.